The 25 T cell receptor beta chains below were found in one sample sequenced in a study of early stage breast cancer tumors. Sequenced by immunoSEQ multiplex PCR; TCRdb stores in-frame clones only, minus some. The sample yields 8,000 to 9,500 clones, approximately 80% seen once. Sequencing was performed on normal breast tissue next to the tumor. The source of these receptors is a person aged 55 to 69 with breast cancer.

For the CDR3, the DNA is TGTGCCAGCAGACAGGCTTACACTGAAGCTTTCTTT. This translates into CASRQAYTEAFF. This chain uses TRBV2 with TRBJ1-1, with a possible D match to TRBD1 (5 bases). There are 12 residues in the CDR3. Trimming stripped 6 bases from V and 3 bases from J, with 8 bases between. Looked up from germline, CDR1 is SNHLY and CDR2 is FYNNEI.

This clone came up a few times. CDR3 nucleotides: TGTGCCAGCAGCGTAGCCCCGTACGGGGAGCTGTTTTTT. This encodes CASSVAPYGELFF. The rearrangement uses TRBV9 and TRBJ2-2; D is uncertain. Germline loops: CDR1 SGDLS, CDR2 YYNGEE. V lost 0 bases, J lost 7 bases, and 7 bases lay in between. This CDR3 has 13 residues.

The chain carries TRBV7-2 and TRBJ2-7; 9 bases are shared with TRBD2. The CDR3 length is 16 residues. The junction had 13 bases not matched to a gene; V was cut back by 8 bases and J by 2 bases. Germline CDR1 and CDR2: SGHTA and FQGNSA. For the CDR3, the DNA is TGTGCCAGCCGCGGGACTAGCTTAAGCCCTGCCTACGAGCAGTACTTC. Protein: CASRGTSLSPAYEQYF.

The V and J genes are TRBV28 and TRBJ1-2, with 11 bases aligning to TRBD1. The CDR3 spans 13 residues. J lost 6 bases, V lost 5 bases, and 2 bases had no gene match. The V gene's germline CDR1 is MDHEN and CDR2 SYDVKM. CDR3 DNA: TGTGCCAGCAGTCGGGACAGGGGGGATGGCTACACCTTC. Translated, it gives CASSRDRGDGYTF.

CDR3: CASSPGGTDSYEQYF. DNA for the CDR3: TGCGCCAGCAGCCCTGGTGGGACGGATTCCTACGAGCAGTACTTC. The chain employs TRBV4-1 and TRBJ2-7, with D perhaps assigned TRBD1 or TRBD2 (5 bases each). From germline, CDR1 is MGHRA and CDR2 YSYEKL. This CDR3 has 15 amino acids. The V and J ends lost 4 bases and 1 base respectively, with 14 bases between them.

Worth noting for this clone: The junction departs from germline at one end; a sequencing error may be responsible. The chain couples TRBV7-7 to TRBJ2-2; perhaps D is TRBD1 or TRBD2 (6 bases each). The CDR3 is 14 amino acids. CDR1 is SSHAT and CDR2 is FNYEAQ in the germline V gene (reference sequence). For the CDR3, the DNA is TGTGCTAGCAGCCCAAGTGGAGGGGGCGGGGAGCTGTTTTTT. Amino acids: CASSPSGGGGELFF.

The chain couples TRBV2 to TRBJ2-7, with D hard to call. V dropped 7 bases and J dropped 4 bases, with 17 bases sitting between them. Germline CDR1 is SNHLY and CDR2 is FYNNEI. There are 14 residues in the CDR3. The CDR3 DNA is TGTGCCAGCATCCAGGCCCCCACGATTTACGAGCAGTACTTC. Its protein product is CASIQAPTIYEQYF.

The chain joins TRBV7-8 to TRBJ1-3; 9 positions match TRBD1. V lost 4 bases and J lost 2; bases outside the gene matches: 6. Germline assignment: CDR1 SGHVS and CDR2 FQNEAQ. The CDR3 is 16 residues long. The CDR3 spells CASSYHRGLPGNTIYF. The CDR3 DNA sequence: TGTGCCAGCAGCTATCACAGGGGGCTCCCTGGAAACACCATATATTTT.

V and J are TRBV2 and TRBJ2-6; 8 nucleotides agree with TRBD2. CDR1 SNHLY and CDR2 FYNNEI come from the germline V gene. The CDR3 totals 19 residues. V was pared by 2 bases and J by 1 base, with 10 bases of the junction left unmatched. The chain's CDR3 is CASSEPRGGGSSGANVLTF. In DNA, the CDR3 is TGTGCCAGCAGTGAACCCCGGGGGGGAGGGTCGTCTGGGGCCAACGTCCTGACTTTC.

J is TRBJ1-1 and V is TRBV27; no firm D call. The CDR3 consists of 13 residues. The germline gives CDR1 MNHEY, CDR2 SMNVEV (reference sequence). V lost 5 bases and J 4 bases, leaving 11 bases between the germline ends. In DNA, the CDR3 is TGTGCCAGCAGTCTTAGAGTCAGCACTGAAGCTTTCTTT. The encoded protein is CASSLRVSTEAFF.

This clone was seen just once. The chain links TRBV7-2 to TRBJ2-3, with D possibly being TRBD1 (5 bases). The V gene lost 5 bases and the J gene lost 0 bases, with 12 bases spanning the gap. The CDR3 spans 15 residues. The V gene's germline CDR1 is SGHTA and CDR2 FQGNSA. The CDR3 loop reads CASSLTGSSTDTQYF. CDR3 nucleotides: TGTGCCAGCAGCCTCACAGGTTCTAGCACAGATACGCAGTATTTT.

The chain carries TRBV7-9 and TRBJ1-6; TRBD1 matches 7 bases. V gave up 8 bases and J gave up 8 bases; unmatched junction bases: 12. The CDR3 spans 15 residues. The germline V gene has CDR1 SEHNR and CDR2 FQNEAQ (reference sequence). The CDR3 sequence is CASDRVGGVDSPLHF. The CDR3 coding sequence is TGTGCCAGCGACAGGGTAGGAGGCGTGGATTCACCCCTCCACTTT.

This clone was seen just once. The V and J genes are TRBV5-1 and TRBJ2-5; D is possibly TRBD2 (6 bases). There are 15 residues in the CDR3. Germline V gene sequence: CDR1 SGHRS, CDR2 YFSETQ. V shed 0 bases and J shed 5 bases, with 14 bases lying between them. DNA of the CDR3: TGCGCCAGCAGCTTGGCGGGACTCAGTAGCGAGACCCAGTACTTC. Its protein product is CASSLAGLSSETQYF.

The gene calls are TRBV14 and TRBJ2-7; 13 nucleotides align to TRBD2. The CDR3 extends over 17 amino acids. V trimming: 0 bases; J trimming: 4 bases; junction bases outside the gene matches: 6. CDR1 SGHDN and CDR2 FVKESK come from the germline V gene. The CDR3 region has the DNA TGTGCCAGCAGCCAAGATCTGCGGACTAGCGGGAGATACGAGCAGTACTTC. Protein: CASSQDLRTSGRYEQYF.

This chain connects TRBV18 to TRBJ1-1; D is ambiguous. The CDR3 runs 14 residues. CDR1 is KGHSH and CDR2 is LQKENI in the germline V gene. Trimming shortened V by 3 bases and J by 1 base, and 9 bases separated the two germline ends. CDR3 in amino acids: CASSPGITNTEAFF. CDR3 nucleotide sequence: TGTGCCAGCTCACCCGGAATCACGAACACTGAAGCTTTCTTT.

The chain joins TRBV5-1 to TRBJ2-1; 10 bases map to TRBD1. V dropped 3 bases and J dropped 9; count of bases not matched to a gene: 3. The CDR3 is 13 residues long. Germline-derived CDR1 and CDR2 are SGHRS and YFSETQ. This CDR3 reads CASSWTGGGEQFF. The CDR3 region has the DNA TGCGCCAGCAGCTGGACAGGGGGGGGTGAGCAGTTCTTC. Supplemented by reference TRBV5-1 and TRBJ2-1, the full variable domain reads KAGVTQTPRYLIKTRGQQVTLSCSPISGHRSVSWYQQTPGQGLQFLFEYFSETQRNKGNFPGRFSGRQFSNSRSEMNVSTLELGDSALYLCASSWTGGGEQFFGPGTRLTVL.

The CDR3 DNA reads TGTGCCAGCACATCGAGGACTGAAGCTTTCTTT. This encodes CASTSRTEAFF. The chain carries TRBV7-6 and TRBJ1-1; D call uncertain. CDR1 is SGHVS and CDR2 is FNYEAQ in the germline V gene. Trimming took 7 bases from V and 5 from J, leaving 8 bases between them. This CDR3 region has 11 residues.

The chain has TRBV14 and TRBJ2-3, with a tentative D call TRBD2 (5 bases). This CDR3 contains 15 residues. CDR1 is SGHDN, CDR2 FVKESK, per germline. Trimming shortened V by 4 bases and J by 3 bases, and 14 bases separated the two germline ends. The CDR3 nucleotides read TGTGCCAGCAGCCTGGGAGAGTTTCGGACAGATACGCAGTATTTT. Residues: CASSLGEFRTDTQYF.

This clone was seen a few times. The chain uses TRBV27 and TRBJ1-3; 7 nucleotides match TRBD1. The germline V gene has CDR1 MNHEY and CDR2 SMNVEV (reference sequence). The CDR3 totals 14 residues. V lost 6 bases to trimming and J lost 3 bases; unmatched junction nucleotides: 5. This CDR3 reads CASSYRGIGNTIYF. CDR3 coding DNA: TGTGCCAGCAGCTACAGGGGAATTGGAAACACCATATATTTT.

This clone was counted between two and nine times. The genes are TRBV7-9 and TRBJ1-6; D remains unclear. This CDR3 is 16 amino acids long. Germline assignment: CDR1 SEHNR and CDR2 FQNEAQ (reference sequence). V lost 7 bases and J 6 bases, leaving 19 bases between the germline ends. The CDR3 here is CASTLNWTGLNSPLHF. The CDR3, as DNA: TGTGCCAGCACCCTGAATTGGACCGGTCTTAATTCACCCCTCCACTTT.

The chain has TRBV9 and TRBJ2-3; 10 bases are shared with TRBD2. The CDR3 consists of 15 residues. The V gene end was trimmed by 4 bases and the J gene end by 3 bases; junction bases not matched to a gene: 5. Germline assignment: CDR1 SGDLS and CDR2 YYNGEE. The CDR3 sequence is CASSISGGLTDTQYF. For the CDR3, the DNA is TGTGCCAGCAGCATTAGCGGGGGGTTGACAGATACGCAGTATTTT.

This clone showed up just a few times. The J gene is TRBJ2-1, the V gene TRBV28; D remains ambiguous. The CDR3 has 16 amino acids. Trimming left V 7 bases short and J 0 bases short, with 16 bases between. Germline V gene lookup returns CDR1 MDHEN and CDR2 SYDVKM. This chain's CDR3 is CASNPSAIVSYNEQFF. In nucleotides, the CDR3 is TGTGCCAGCAACCCTTCGGCTATCGTCTCCTACAATGAGCAGTTCTTC.

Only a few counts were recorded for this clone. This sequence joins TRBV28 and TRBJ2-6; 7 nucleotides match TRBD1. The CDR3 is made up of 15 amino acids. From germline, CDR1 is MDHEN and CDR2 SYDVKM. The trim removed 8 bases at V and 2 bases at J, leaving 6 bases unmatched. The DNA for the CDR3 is TGTGCCAGCGTTCTAGGGGGCACTGGGGCCAACGTCCTGACTTTC. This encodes CASVLGGTGANVLTF.

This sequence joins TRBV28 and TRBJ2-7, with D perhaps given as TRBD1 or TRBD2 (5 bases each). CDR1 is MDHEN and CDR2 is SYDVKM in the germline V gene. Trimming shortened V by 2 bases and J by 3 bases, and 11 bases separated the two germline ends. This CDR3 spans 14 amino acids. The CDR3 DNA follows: TGTGCCAGCAGTTTAAGGGGACCCCTCTACGAGCAGTACTTC. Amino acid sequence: CASSLRGPLYEQYF. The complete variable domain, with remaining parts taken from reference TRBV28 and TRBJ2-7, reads DVKVTQSSRYLVKRTGEKVFLECVQDMDHENMFWYRQDPGLGLRLIYFSYDVKMKEKGDIPEGYSVSREKKERFSLILESASTNQTSMYLCASSLRGPLYEQYFGPGTRLTVT.

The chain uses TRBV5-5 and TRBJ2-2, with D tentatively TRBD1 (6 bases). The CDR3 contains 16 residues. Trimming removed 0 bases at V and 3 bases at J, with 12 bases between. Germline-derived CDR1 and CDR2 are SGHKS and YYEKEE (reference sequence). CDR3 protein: CASSLVLGADTGELFF. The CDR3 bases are TGTGCCAGCAGCTTGGTATTGGGGGCGGACACCGGGGAGCTGTTTTTT.